Below, one T cell receptor (beta chain) is given with its context. What it binds is not known. The data originate from a study of blood T cells in healthy people across ages. Findings of the study overall: Investigators viewed diversity estimates from one million T cells as underestimates, the study reported. TCR beta diversity was tightly associated with the proportion of naive T cells.

The CDR3 runs 16 residues. Germline lookup yields CDR1 LGHNA and CDR2 YNFKEQ. Germline trimming cut 5 bases from V and 3 bases from J; bases unmatched to any gene: 10. The second PCR ran about 6 to 12 cycles with a sample-barcoded 5' primer and J-beta primers. All samples gave at least 2.5 million CDR3-containing paired-end reads. TCRdb redid the calling of the 5' RACE reads with MiXCR, one entry per CDR3 protein. The sample has around 1,800,000 distinct CDR3 sequences; more than 35% are singletons. The sample taken for sequencing was blood. J is TRBJ2-5 and V is TRBV4-2; 9 bases are shared with TRBD2. This receptor was taken from a human donor in good health. The CDR3 nucleotides read TGTGCCAGCAGCGCTCTAGCGGGGCTCGAGGAAGAGACCCAGTACTTC. It yields the protein CASSALAGLEEETQYF.